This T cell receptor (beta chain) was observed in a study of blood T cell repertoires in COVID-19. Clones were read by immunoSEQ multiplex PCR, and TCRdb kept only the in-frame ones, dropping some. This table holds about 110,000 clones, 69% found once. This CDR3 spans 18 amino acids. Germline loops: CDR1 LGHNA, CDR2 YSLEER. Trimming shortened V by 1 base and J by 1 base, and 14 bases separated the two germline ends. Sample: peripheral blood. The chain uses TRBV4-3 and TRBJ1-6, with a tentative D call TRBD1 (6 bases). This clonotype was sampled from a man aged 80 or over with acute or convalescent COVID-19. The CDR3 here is CASSQVRRGASYNSPLHF. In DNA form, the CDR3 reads TGCGCCAGCAGCCAAGTTCGCAGGGGCGCGTCCTATAATTCACCCCTCCACTTT.